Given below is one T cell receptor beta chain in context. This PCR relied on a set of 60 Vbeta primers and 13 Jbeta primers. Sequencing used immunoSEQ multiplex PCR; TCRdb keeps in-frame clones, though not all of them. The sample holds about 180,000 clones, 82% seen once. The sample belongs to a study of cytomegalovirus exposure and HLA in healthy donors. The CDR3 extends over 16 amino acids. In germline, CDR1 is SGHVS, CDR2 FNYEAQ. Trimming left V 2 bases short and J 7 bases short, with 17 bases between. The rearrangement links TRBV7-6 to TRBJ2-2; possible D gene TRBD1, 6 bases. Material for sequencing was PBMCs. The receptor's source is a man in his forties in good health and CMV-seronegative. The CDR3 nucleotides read TGTGCCAGCAGCTTATTTCAGGGACAACCTGGCGGGGAGCTGTTTTTT. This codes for CASSLFQGQPGGELFF.